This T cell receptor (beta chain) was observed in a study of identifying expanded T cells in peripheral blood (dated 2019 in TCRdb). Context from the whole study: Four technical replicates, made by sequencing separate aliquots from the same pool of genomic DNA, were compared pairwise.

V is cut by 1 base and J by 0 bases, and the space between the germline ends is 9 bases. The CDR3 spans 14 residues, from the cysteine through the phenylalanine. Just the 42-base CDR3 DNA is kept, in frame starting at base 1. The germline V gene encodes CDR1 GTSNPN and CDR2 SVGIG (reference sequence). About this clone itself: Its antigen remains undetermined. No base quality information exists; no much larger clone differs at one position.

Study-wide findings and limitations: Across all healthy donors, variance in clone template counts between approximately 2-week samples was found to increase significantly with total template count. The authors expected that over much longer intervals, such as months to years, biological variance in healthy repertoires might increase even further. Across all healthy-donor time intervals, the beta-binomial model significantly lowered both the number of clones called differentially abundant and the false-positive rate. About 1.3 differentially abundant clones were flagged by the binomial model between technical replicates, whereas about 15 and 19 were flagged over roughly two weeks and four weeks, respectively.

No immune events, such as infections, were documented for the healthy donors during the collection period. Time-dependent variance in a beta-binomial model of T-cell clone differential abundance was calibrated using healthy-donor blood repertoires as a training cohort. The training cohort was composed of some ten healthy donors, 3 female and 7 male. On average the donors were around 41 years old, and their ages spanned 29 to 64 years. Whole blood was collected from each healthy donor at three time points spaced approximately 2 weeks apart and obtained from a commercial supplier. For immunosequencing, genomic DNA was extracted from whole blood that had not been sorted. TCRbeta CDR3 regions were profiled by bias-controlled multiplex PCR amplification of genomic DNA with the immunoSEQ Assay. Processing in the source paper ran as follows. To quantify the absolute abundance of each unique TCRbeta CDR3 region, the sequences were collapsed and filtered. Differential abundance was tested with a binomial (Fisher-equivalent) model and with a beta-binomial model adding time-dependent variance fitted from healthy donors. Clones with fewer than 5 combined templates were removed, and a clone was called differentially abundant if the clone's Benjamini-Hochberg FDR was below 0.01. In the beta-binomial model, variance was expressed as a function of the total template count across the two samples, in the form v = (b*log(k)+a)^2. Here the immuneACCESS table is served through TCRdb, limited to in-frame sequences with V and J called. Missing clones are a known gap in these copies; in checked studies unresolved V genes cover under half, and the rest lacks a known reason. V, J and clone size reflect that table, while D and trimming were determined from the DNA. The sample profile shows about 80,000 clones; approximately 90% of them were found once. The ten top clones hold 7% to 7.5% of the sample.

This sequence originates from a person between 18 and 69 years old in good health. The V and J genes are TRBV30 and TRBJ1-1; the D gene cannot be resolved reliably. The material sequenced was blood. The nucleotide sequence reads TGTGCCTGGAGTGGGATTATTATGAACACTGAAGCTTTCTTT. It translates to CAWSGIIMNTEAFF.